Sequencing of this TCR beta chain was carried out in a study of identical twins. In its sample, this clonotype was seen a few times. The donors were all healthy and Caucasian. Germline values: CDR1 KGHSH, CDR2 LQKENI. The V gene lost 2 bases and the J gene lost 5 bases, with 9 bases spanning the gap. The length of the CDR3 is 13 residues. TCRdb itself ran the 5' RACE reads through MiXCR, one entry per CDR3 protein. In the table there are some 250,000 distinct CDR3 sequences, approximately 7.1% of which are singletons. The sample also formed part of further work on T cells expressing NK-cell markers. This second study notes: The study sequenced eight donors, seven HCMV-seropositive and one seronegative. Dominant NKG2C+ clonotype frequencies of roughly 1.0-8% of CD8+ T cells were measured in about 6 donors.

The specimen was CD8+ T cells sorted from blood. This TCR derives from a young woman in good health. The chain is built from TRBV18 and TRBJ2-5; tentative D call: TRBD1 (5 bases). The DNA for the CDR3 is TGTGCCAGCTCACCAGGACATCCCGAGACCCAGTACTTC. Its translation is CASSPGHPETQYF.